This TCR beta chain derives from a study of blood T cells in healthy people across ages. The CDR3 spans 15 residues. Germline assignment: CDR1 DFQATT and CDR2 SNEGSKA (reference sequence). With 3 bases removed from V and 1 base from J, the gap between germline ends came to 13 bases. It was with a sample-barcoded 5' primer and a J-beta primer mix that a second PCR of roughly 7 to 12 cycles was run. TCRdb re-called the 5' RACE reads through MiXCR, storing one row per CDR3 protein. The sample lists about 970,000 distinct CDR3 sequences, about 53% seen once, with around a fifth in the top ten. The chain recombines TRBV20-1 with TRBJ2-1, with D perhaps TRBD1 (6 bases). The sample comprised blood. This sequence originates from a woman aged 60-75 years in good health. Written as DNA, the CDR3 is TGCAGTGCTAGGACACAGGGACAATCCTACAATGAGCAGTTCTTC. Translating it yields CSARTQGQSYNEQFF.